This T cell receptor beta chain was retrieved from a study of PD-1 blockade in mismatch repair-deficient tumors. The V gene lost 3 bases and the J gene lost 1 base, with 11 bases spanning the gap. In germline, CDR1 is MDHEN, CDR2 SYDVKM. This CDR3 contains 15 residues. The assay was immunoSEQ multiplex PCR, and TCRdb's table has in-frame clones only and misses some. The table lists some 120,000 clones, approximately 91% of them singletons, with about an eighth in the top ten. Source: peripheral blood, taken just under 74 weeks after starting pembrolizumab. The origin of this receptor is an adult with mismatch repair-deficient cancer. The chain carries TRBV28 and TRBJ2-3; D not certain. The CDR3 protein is CASSLRSWGTDTQYF. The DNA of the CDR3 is TGTGCCAGCAGTTTGAGGAGCTGGGGCACAGATACGCAGTATTTT. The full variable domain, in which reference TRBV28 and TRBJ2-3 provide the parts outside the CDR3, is DVKVTQSSRYLVKRTGEKVFLECVQDMDHENMFWYRQDPGLGLRLIYFSYDVKMKEKGDIPEGYSVSREKKERFSLILESASTNQTSMYLCASSLRSWGTDTQYFGPGTRLTVL.